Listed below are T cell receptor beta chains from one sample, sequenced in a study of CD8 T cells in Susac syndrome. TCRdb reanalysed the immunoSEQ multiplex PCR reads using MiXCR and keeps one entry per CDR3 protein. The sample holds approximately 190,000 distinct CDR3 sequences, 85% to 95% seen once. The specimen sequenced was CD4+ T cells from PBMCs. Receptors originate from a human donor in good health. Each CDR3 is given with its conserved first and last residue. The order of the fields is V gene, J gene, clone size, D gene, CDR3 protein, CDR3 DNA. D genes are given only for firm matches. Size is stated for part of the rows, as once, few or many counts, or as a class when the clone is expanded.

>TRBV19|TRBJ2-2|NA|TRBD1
CASSIDAGGNTGELFF
TGTGCCAGTAGTATAGACGCAGGGGGGAACACCGGGGAGCTGTTTTTT
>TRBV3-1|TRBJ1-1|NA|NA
CASSSHGGANTEAFF
TGTGCCAGCAGCTCCCACGGGGGGGCGAACACTGAAGCTTTCTTT
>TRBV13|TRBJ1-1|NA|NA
CASSLESAGNTEAFF
TGTGCCAGCAGCTTAGAATCGGCAGGGAACACTGAAGCTTTCTTT
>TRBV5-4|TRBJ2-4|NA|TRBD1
CASSRQGKNIQYF
TGTGCCAGCAGCCGACAGGGGAAAAACATTCAGTACTTC
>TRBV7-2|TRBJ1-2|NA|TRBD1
CASRGQGNYGYTF
TGTGCCAGCAGGGGACAGGGGAACTATGGCTACACCTTC
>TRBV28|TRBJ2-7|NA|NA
CASSPFPYEQYF
TGTGCCAGCAGCCCGTTCCCCTACGAGCAGTACTTC
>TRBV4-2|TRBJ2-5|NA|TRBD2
CASSQGAGGEETQYF
TGTGCCAGCAGCCAAGGAGCGGGGGGGGAAGAGACCCAGTACTTC
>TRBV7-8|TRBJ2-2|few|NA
CASSFANTGELFF
TGTGCCAGCAGCTTTGCGAACACCGGGGAGCTGTTTTTT
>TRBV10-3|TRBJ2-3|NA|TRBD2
CAISPGRAGATDTQYF
TGTGCCATCAGCCCAGGAAGAGCGGGGGCCACAGATACGCAGTATTTT
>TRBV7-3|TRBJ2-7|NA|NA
CASRRDVADEQYF
TGTGCCAGCAGGAGGGACGTAGCGGACGAGCAGTACTTC
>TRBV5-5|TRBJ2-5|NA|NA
CASSLNPGVQQETQYF
TGTGCCAGCAGCTTGAATCCGGGGGTGCAACAAGAGACCCAGTACTTC
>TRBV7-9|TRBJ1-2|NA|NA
CASSLENLRGYGYTF
TGTGCCAGCAGCTTAGAAAATCTCCGGGGCTATGGCTACACCTTC
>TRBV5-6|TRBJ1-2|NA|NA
CASSLATRVSYGYTF
TGTGCCAGCAGCTTGGCGACCCGAGTGAGCTATGGCTACACCTTC
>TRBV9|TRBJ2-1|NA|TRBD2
CASSVGGGTSSYNEQFF
TGTGCCAGCAGCGTAGGGGGGGGGACCAGCTCCTACAATGAGCAGTTCTTC
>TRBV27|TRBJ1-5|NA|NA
CASSPWTGNQPQHF
TGTGCCAGCAGTCCTTGGACCGGCAATCAGCCCCAGCATTTT
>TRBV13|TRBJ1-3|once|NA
CASSILILSGNTIYF
TGTGCCAGCAGCATACTCATCCTCTCTGGAAACACCATATATTTT
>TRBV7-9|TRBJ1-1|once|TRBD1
CASSPPGTGATEAFF
TGTGCCAGCAGCCCCCCCGGGACAGGGGCCACTGAAGCTTTCTTT
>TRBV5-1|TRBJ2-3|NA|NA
CASERGSTDTQYF
TGCGCCAGCGAGAGGGGGAGCACAGATACGCAGTATTTT
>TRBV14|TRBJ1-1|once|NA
CASSTGLNTEAFF
TGTGCCAGCAGCACAGGGCTGAACACTGAAGCTTTCTTT
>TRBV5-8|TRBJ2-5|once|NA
CASSFGTSTQYF
TGTGCCAGCAGCTTCGGAACCTCTACCCAGTACTTC
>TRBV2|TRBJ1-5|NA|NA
CASSASGGSGQPQHF
TGTGCCAGCAGTGCCTCGGGGGGGTCGGGTCAGCCCCAGCATTTT
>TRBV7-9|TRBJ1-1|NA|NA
CASSLLEVYTEAFF
TGTGCCAGCAGCCTCTTGGAGGTGTACACTGAAGCTTTCTTT
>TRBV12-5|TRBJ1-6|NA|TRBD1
CASASGQGYSPLHF
TGTGCTAGTGCCTCGGGACAGGGATATTCACCCCTCCACTTT
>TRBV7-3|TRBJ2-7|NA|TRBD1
CASSRDSSSYEQYF
TGTGCCAGCAGCCGGGACAGCTCCTCCTACGAGCAGTACTTC
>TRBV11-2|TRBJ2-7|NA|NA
CASSLPREALRAEQYF
TGTGCCAGCAGCTTGCCCCGAGAGGCCCTGAGGGCCGAGCAGTACTTC
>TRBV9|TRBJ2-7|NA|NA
CASSVAGAYEQYF
TGTGCCAGCAGCGTAGCAGGGGCCTACGAGCAGTACTTC
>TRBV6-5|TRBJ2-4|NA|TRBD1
CASSFGRTGSGNIQYF
TGTGCCAGCAGTTTTGGCCGGACAGGGTCGGGAAACATTCAGTACTTC
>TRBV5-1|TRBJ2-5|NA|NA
CASSLGEETQYF
TGCGCCAGCAGCTTGGGGGAAGAGACCCAGTACTTC
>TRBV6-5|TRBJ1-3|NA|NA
CASSYSSVNTIYF
TGTGCCAGCAGTTACTCCTCAGTCAACACCATATATTTT
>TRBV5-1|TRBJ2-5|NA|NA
CASSQVVGQGTQYF
TGCGCCAGCAGCCAAGTGGTCGGTCAGGGGACCCAGTACTTC
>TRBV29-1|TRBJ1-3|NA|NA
CSAGQSAAGNTIYF
TGCAGCGCTGGACAAAGTGCTGCTGGAAACACCATATATTTT
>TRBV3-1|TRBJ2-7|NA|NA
CASTQGRHRYEQYF
TGTGCCAGCACCCAGGGGAGACACCGTTACGAGCAGTACTTC
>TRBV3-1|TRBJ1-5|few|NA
CASSQGRNSNQPQHF
TGTGCCAGCAGCCAGGGACGGAATAGCAATCAGCCCCAGCATTTT
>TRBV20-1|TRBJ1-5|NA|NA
CSARDTFGKINQPQHF
TGCAGTGCTAGAGATACGTTCGGGAAGATCAATCAGCCCCAGCATTTT
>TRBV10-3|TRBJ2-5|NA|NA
CAISETGPEGSQETQYF
TGTGCCATCAGTGAGACTGGCCCCGAGGGAAGCCAAGAGACCCAGTACTTC
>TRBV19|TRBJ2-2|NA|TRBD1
CASKGAPTTGELFF
TGTGCCAGTAAGGGGGCCCCGACAACCGGGGAGCTGTTTTTT
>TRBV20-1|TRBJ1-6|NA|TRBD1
CSARIGTATNSPLHF
TGCAGTGCTAGAATAGGGACAGCGACTAATTCACCCCTCCACTTT
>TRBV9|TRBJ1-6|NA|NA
CASSVDSSASLHF
TGTGCCAGCAGCGTAGACTCATCTGCGTCCCTCCACTTT
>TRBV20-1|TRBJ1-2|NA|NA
CSAVQAEGYGYTF
TGCAGTGCCGTACAGGCAGAAGGCTATGGCTACACCTTC
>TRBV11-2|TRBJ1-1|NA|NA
CASSPRALTEAFF
TGTGCCAGCAGCCCCAGGGCGCTTACTGAAGCTTTCTTT
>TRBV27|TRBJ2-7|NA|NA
CASSLRGPTYEQYF
TGTGCCAGCAGTTTACGAGGTCCTACCTACGAGCAGTACTTC
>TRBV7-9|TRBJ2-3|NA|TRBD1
CASSPGRQGTYF
TGTGCCAGCAGCCCCGGACGACAGGGCACGTATTTT
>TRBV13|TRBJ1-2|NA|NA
CASSPGDGNYGYTF
TGTGCCAGCAGCCCAGGGGACGGTAACTATGGCTACACCTTC
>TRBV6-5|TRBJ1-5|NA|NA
CASSRTADSNQPQHF
TGTGCCAGCAGCCGGACAGCAGATAGCAATCAGCCCCAGCATTTT